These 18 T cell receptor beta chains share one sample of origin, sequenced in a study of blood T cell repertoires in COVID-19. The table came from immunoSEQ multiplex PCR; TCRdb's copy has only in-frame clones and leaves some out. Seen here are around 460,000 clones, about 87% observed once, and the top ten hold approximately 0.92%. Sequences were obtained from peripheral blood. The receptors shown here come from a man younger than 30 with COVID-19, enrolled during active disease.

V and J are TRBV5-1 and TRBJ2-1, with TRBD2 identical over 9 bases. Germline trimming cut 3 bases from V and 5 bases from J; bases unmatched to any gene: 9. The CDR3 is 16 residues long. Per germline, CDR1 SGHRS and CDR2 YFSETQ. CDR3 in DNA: TGCGCCAGCAGCTCCTTAGCGGGAGATAGGAACAATGAGCAGTTCTTC. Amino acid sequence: CASSSLAGDRNNEQFF.

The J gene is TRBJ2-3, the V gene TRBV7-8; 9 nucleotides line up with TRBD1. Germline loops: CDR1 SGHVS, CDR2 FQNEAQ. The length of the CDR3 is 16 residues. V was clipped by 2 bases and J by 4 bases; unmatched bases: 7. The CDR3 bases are TGTGCCAGCAGCTTACAGGACAGGGGAGTGTCAGATACGCAGTATTTT. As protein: CASSLQDRGVSDTQYF.

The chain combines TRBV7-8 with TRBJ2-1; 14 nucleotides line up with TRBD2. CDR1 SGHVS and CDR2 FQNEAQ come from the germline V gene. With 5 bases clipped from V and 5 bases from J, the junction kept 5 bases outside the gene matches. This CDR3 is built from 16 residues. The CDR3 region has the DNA TGTGCCAGCAGCCCCCCGGGACTAGCGGGGGACAATGAGCAGTTCTTC. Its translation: CASSPPGLAGDNEQFF.

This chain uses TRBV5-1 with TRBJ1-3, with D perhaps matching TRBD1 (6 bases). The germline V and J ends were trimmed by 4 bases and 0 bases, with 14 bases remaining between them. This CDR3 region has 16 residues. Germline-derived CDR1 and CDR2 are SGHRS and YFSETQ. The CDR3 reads CASSQTTGYSGNTIYF. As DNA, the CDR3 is TGCGCCAGCAGCCAAACGACAGGATACTCTGGAAACACCATATATTTT.

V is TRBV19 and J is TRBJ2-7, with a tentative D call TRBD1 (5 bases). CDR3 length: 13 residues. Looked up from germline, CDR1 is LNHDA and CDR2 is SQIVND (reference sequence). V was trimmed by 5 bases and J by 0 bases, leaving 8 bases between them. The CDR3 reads CASSARVSYEQYF. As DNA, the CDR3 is TGTGCCAGTAGTGCCAGGGTCTCCTACGAGCAGTACTTC.

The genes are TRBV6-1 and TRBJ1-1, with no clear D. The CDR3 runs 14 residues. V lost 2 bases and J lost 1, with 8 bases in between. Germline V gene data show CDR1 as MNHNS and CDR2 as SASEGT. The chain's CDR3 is CASSEWAKNTEAFF. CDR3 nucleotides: TGTGCCAGCAGTGAATGGGCAAAGAACACTGAAGCTTTCTTT.

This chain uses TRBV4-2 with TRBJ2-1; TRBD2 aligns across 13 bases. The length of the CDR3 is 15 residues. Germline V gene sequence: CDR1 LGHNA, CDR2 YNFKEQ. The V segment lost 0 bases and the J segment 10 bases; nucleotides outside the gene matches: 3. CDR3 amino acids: CASSQDSGLAGEQFF. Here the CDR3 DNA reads TGTGCCAGCAGCCAAGATTCGGGACTAGCGGGGGAGCAGTTCTTC.

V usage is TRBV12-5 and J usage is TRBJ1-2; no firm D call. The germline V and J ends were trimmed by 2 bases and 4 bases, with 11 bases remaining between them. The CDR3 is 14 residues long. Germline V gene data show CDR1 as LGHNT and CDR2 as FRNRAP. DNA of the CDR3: TGTGCTAGTGGTTTGTACCCGCTACGCTATGGCTACACCTTC. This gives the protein CASGLYPLRYGYTF.

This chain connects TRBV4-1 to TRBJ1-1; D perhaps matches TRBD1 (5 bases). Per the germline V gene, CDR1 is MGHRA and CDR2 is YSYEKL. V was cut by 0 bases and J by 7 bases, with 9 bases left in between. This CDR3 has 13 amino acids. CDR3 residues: CASSQEWRGEAFF. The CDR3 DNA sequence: TGCGCCAGCAGCCAAGAGTGGAGGGGTGAAGCTTTCTTT.

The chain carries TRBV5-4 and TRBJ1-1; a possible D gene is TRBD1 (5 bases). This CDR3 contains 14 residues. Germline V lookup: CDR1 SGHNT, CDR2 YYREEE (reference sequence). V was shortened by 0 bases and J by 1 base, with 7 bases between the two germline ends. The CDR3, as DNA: TGTGCCAGCAGCTTGGAGCAGGGGAACACTGAAGCTTTCTTT. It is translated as CASSLEQGNTEAFF.

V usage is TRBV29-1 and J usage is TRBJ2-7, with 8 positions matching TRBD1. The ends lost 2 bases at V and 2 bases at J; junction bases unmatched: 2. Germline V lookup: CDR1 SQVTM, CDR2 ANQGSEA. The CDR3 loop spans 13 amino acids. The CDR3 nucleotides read TGCAGCGTTGAAAACAGGGGGACCTACGAGCAGTACTTC. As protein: CSVENRGTYEQYF.

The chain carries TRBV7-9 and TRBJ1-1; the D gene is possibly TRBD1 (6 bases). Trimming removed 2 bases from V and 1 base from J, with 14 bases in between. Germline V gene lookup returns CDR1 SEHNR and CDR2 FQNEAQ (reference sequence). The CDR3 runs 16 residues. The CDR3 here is CASSLSGTGKNTEAFF. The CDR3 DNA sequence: TGTGCCAGCAGCTTATCAGGCACAGGGAAGAACACTGAAGCTTTCTTT. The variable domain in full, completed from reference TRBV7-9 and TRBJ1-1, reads DTGVSQNPRHKITKRGQNVTFRCDPISEHNRLYWYRQTLGQGPEFLTYFQNEAQLEKSRLLSDRFSAERPKGSFSTLEIQRTEQGDSAMYLCASSLSGTGKNTEAFFGQGTRLTVV.

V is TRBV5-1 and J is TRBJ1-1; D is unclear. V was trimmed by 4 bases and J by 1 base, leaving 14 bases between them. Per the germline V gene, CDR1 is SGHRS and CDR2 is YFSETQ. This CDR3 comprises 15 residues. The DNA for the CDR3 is TGCGCCAGCAGCGCGGGCGGGCCGAAGAACACTGAAGCTTTCTTT. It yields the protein CASSAGGPKNTEAFF. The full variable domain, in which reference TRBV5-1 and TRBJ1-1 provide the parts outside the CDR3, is KAGVTQTPRYLIKTRGQQVTLSCSPISGHRSVSWYQQTPGQGLQFLFEYFSETQRNKGNFPGRFSGRQFSNSRSEMNVSTLELGDSALYLCASSAGGPKNTEAFFGQGTRLTVV.

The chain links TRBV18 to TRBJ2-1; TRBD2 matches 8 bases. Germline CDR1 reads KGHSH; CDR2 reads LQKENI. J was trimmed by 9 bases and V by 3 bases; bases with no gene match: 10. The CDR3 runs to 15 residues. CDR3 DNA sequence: TGTGCCAGCTCACCGAATAGCGGGGATCTGCGTGAGCAGTTCTTC. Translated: CASSPNSGDLREQFF.

The CDR3 region is CASSERKAGGGWDIQPQHF. CDR3 in DNA: TGTGCCAGCAGTGAAAGGAAAGCAGGAGGGGGCTGGGATATACAGCCCCAGCATTTT. This chain joins TRBV6-1 and TRBJ1-5; TRBD1 aligns across 7 bases. Germline V gene data show CDR1 as MNHNS and CDR2 as SASEGT. The CDR3 spans 19 residues. V gave up 2 bases and J gave up 7 bases; unmatched junction bases: 20.

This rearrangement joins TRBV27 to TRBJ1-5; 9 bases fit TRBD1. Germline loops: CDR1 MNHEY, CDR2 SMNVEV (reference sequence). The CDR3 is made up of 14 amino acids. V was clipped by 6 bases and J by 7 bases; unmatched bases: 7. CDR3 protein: CASRRDRVGQPQHF. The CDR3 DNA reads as TGTGCCAGCAGAAGGGACAGGGTTGGGCAGCCCCAGCATTTT.

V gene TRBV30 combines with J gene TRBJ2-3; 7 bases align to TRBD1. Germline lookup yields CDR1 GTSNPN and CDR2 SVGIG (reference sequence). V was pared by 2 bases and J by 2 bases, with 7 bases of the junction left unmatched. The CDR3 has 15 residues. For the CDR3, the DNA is TGTGCCTGGAGTCACGCTGGGACAGACACAGATACGCAGTATTTT. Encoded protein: CAWSHAGTDTDTQYF.

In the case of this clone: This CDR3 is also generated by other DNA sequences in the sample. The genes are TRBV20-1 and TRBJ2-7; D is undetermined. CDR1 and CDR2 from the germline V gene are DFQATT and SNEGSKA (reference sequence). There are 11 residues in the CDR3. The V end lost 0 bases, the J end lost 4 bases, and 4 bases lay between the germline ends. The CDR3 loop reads CSARDGYEQYF. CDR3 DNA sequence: TGCAGTGCTAGAGACGGGTACGAGCAGTACTTC.